These 22 T cell receptor beta chains were sequenced from one sample in a study of T cell repertoires in cytomegalovirus infection. Using its own MiXCR run on the reads, TCRdb lists one record per CDR3 protein. The sample includes approximately 990,000 distinct CDR3 sequences, approximately 31% seen only once; the top ten take 13%. The antigens for these receptors are not known. The sequences come from cultured CD8+ T cells from PBMCs, collected from culture after CMV antigen stimulation. The receptor source for this set is a human donor in good health (CMV status not recorded). Some clones in this sample may be carry-over from other donors' samples.

This chain uses TRBV6-2 or TRBV6-3 with TRBJ1-2, with 9 bases identical to TRBD1. The germline V gene encodes CDR1 MNHEY and CDR2 SVGEGT. After removal of 6 bases from V and 2 bases from J, the junction contained 7 bases not matched to a gene. The CDR3 totals 15 residues. CDR3 bases: TGTGCCAGCAGATTCGGGACAGGGTTAAACTATGGCTACACCTTC. This sequence encodes CASRFGTGLNYGYTF.

The chain combines TRBV5-1 with TRBJ2-5; 13 bases are shared with TRBD2. The V segment lost 7 bases and the J segment 1 base; nucleotides outside the gene matches: 7. This CDR3 contains 16 residues. Per germline, CDR1 SGHRS and CDR2 YFSETQ. CDR3 residues: CASGKGLAGVQETQYF. CDR3 bases: TGCGCCAGCGGAAAAGGACTAGCGGGGGTCCAAGAGACCCAGTACTTC.

Concerning this clonotype itself: This may stem from a read error, because a much larger clone lies one nucleotide away. The chain has TRBV7-9 and TRBJ1-1; D gene unclear. This CDR3 is built from 12 residues. Per germline, CDR1 SEHNR and CDR2 FQNEAQ (reference sequence). The CDR3 protein is CANSSPPSAAFF. Written as DNA, the CDR3 is TGTGCCAACAGCTCCCCGCCGTCCGCAGCTTTCTTT.

CDR3 region: CASSYSIRVRMRNTEAFF. Here the CDR3 DNA reads TGTGCCAGCAGTTACTCGATCAGGGTAAGGATGAGGAACACTGAAGCTTTCTTT. This sequence joins TRBV6-2 or TRBV6-3 and TRBJ1-1, with D perhaps matching TRBD1 (5 bases). Germline V gene lookup returns CDR1 MNHEY and CDR2 SVGEGT. V dropped 0 bases and J dropped 1 base, with 18 bases sitting between them. This CDR3 contains 18 residues.

The DNA of the CDR3 is TGCGCCAGCAGCCAAACGGGACAGATTAACTATGGCTACACCTTC. Translation: CASSQTGQINYGYTF. V usage is TRBV4-3 and J usage is TRBJ1-2; the match to TRBD1 covers 7 bases. CDR3 size: 15 residues. Germline V gene data show CDR1 as LGHNA and CDR2 as YSLEER. V gave up 2 bases and J gave up 1 base; unmatched junction bases: 4.

The J gene is TRBJ1-1, the V gene TRBV28; D may be TRBD1 (5 bases). This CDR3 spans 13 amino acids. V lost 6 bases, J lost 5 bases, and 13 bases lay in between. Germline V gives CDR1 MDHEN, CDR2 SYDVKM. In nucleotides, the CDR3 is TGTGCCAGCAGAGGATACAGGAAGACTGAAGCTTTCTTT. Its protein is CASRGYRKTEAFF.

Only a few counts were recorded for this clonotype. This CDR3 is missing its conserved last phenylalanine or tryptophan, likely due to a read error. The limits of the CDR3 on the DNA are not certain, so only TCRdb's listed CDR3 is given. The chain carries TRBV7-2 and TRBJ1-5; TRBD1 was called by the table and not checked on the DNA. CDR1 is SGHTA, CDR2 FQGNSA, per germline. The CDR3 has 11 amino acids, counting both end residues. CDR3 loop: CASSSWRGRMV.

This clonotype was detected only a few times. The CDR3 DNA is TGTGCCAGCAGCTTAGTAGGGGCCAGCGCCGGTGAGGGCTACACCTTC. Translated, it gives CASSLVGASAGEGYTF. The J gene is TRBJ1-2, the V gene TRBV7-6; perhaps TRBD1 as D (5 bases). Trimming stripped 1 base from V and 8 bases from J, with 20 bases between. The CDR3 extends over 16 amino acids. CDR1 and CDR2 from the germline V gene are SGHVS and FNYEAQ.

This clonotype was observed many times. The chain recombines TRBV7-2 with TRBJ1-2; TRBD1 might be the D (5 bases). The CDR3 consists of 17 residues. Per germline, CDR1 SGHTA and CDR2 FQGNSA. V dropped 1 base and J dropped 1 base, with 16 bases sitting between them. DNA for the CDR3: TGTGCCAGCAGCTTAGGATCGGGGGAGCCGTTTAACTATGGCTACACCTTC. Amino acids: CASSLGSGEPFNYGYTF.

This clonotype was seen a few times. V gene TRBV27 combines with J gene TRBJ1-1; D is undetermined. The germline V and J ends were trimmed by 6 bases and 7 bases, with 15 bases remaining between them. This CDR3 region has 13 residues. In germline, CDR1 is MNHEY, CDR2 SMNVEV (reference sequence). The CDR3 protein is CASSLGYGSEAFF. CDR3 nucleotides: TGTGCCAGCAGCCTCGGGTATGGGAGTGAAGCTTTCTTT.

CDR3 residues: CASSMGLAGFTYEQYF. CDR3 bases: TGTGCCAGCAGCATGGGACTAGCGGGGTTTACCTACGAGCAGTACTTC. V is TRBV7-9 and J is TRBJ2-7; 13 bases are a match to TRBD2. Unmatched junction bases numbered 6, after V lost 5 bases and J lost 2 bases. The CDR3 has 16 amino acids. Germline V lookup: CDR1 SEHNR, CDR2 FQNEAQ (reference sequence).

The rearrangement joins TRBV5-6 to TRBJ1-1; D possibly corresponds to TRBD1 (6 bases). The CDR3 is made up of 15 amino acids. Trimming took off 2 bases at V and 3 bases at J, with 14 bases between the two ends. The germline CDR1 and CDR2 sequences are SGHDT and YYEEEE. The CDR3 reads CASSFSGDGDTEAFF. CDR3 bases: TGTGCCAGCAGCTTTTCAGGGGATGGTGACACTGAAGCTTTCTTT.

This rearrangement joins TRBV2 to TRBJ1-6; TRBD1 is a possible D gene (6 bases). The V end lost 2 bases, the J end lost 6 bases, and 11 bases lay between the germline ends. Germline V gives CDR1 SNHLY, CDR2 FYNNEI. This CDR3 is built from 15 residues. The CDR3 spells CASSESRGGNSPLHF. As DNA, the CDR3 is TGTGCCAGCAGTGAATCGAGGGGGGGTAATTCACCCCTCCACTTT. Full variable domain (missing parts from reference TRBV2 and TRBJ1-6): EPEVTQTPSHQVTQMGQEVILRCVPISNHLYFYWYRQILGQKVEFLVSFYNNEISEKSEIFDDQFSVERPDGSNFTLKIRSTKLEDSAMYFCASSESRGGNSPLHFGNGTRLTVT.

The chain uses TRBV4-1 and TRBJ2-3; TRBD2 aligns across 7 bases. The germline CDR1 and CDR2 sequences are MGHRA and YSYEKL. CDR3 length equals 16 residues. V lost 4 bases, J lost 8 bases, and 15 bases stayed unmatched. CDR3 sequence: CASSRTSDNVQVTQYF. CDR3 in DNA: TGCGCCAGCAGCCGCACTAGCGATAATGTTCAAGTTACGCAGTATTTT.

The rearrangement links TRBV18 to TRBJ1-2; D not resolved. The V end lost 2 bases, the J end lost 4 bases, and 14 bases lay between the germline ends. CDR1 is KGHSH and CDR2 is LQKENI in the germline V gene. The CDR3 is 15 amino acids. This CDR3 is CASSPEGYGPYGYTF. The CDR3, as DNA: TGTGCCAGCTCACCAGAGGGTTACGGTCCCTATGGCTACACCTTC.

V usage is TRBV6-1 and J usage is TRBJ2-7; a possible D gene is TRBD1 (6 bases). Germline lookup yields CDR1 MNHNS and CDR2 SASEGT. Trimming left V 2 bases short and J 0 bases short, with 11 bases between. This CDR3 region has 15 residues. In DNA form, the CDR3 reads TGTGCCAGCAGTGAATTGCAGGGGCACTCCTACGAGCAGTACTTC. This sequence encodes CASSELQGHSYEQYF.

The chain recombines TRBV7-9 with TRBJ1-5, with D unclear. V shed 4 bases and J shed 2 bases, with 12 bases lying between them. This CDR3 is 15 amino acids long. Germline CDR1 reads SEHNR; CDR2 reads FQNEAQ (reference sequence). The CDR3 loop reads CASSSDLVGNQPQHF. In DNA, the CDR3 is TGTGCCAGCAGCTCTGACCTGGTGGGCAATCAGCCCCAGCATTTT. Filled out from reference TRBV7-9 and TRBJ1-5, the complete variable domain reads DTGVSQNPRHKITKRGQNVTFRCDPISEHNRLYWYRQTLGQGPEFLTYFQNEAQLEKSRLLSDRFSAERPKGSFSTLEIQRTEQGDSAMYLCASSSDLVGNQPQHFGDGTRLSIL.

The chain combines TRBV3-1 with TRBJ2-1, with a weak D call TRBD2 (6 bases). The CDR3 is 14 amino acids. V was cut by 1 base and J by 10 bases, with 14 bases left in between. The germline V gene encodes CDR1 LGHDT and CDR2 YNNKEL (reference sequence). The CDR3 region is CASSQVMILAEQFF. The CDR3 coding sequence is TGTGCCAGCAGCCAAGTAATGATTCTAGCGGAGCAGTTCTTC.

This clonotype was observed a few times. The chain combines TRBV12-3 or TRBV12-4 with TRBJ2-5; D call uncertain. The CDR3 is 12 amino acids. Trimming took off 6 bases at V and 5 bases at J, with 10 bases between the two ends. DNA for the CDR3: TGTGCCAGCAGGACGGACGGGGAGACCCAGTACTTC. Translation gives CASRTDGETQYF.

This chain links TRBV4-1 with TRBJ1-6; D gene uncertain. CDR1 MGHRA and CDR2 YSYEKL come from the germline V gene. The V end lost 2 bases, the J end lost 0 bases, and 8 bases lay between the germline ends. The CDR3 has 16 amino acids. In DNA form, the CDR3 reads TGCGCCAGCAGCCAATATCCAGGCTCCTATAATTCACCCCTCCACTTT. Amino acids: CASSQYPGSYNSPLHF.

The J gene is TRBJ2-7, the V gene TRBV6-5, with a weak D call TRBD2 (6 bases). V lost 0 bases to trimming and J lost 7 bases, with 7 bases between them. CDR1 and CDR2 (germline): MNHEY, SVGAGI. The CDR3 loop spans 12 amino acids. The CDR3 here is CASSYSRGEQYF. CDR3 DNA sequence: TGTGCCAGCAGTTACTCCCGGGGGGAGCAGTACTTC.

The rearrangement joins TRBV6-1 to TRBJ2-7; D perhaps matches TRBD1 (6 bases). CDR1 is MNHNS and CDR2 is SASEGT in the germline V gene. V lost 5 bases and J lost 5, with 16 bases in between. The CDR3 runs 14 residues. The CDR3 reads CASSYGGRGNEQYF. The CDR3 DNA reads as TGTGCCAGCAGTTACGGTGGCAGGGGAAACGAGCAGTACTTC.